The sequence of this T cell receptor beta chain was determined in a study of blood T cells in healthy people across ages. Study-level background: Using template switching, researchers captured about one barcoded beta molecule for each two T cells. Study-level findings and limits: Long-lived and aged donors differed, with more naive CD4+ cells and higher diversity in the long-lived.

The second PCR ran 7 to 11 cycles with a sample-barcoded 5' primer and J-beta primers. Unique molecular identifiers of 12 random nucleotides labeled each cDNA. TCRdb re-called the 5' RACE reads through MiXCR, storing one row per CDR3 protein. The sample lists approximately 850,000 distinct CDR3 sequences, under 45% seen once, with under 20% in the top ten. This CDR3 has 15 residues. Germline V gene lookup returns CDR1 MNHEY and CDR2 SMNVEV (reference sequence). Unmatched junction bases numbered 9, after V lost 4 bases and J lost 5 bases. This clonotype was seen a handful of times. Antigen: not known. What was sequenced was blood. The chain employs TRBV27 and TRBJ2-5, with TRBD1 matching over 8 bases. This receptor was obtained from a man in his 60s in good health. The CDR3 sequence is CASSSPGQAKETQYF. CDR3 nucleotides: TGTGCCAGCAGTTCTCCGGGACAGGCAAAGGAGACCCAGTACTTC.